This T cell receptor (beta chain) appears in the sequencing data of a study of T-cell reconstitution after alpha-beta-depleted transplantation in children (dated by TCRdb to about 2016). About the full investigation: Using TCR repertoire profiling, the study quantitatively followed how T-cell immune reconstitution unfolded in children after TCRalphabeta/CD19-depleted allogeneic hematopoietic cell transplantation.

There are many counts of this clonotype. It lacks a known antigen. Base qualities are not recorded, but no much larger clone differs from it by a single base. Including cysteine and phenylalanine, the CDR3 has 15 amino acids. Only the CDR3 region is kept as DNA, spanning 45 bases read in frame from base 1. The germline V gene provides CDR1 SGDLS and CDR2 YYNGEE. Relative to germline, V is missing 0 bases and J is missing 2 bases, with 4 bases of the junction outside any gene match. The label giving this sample's treatment or condition can be read as: allogeneic hematopoietic cell transplantation with graft depleted of TCRalphabeta T cells and CD19 B cells. The transplant recipients were children given TCRalphabeta/CD19-depleted allogeneic hematopoietic cell grafts. The library came from PCR. Reads for this sample came from an Illumina HiSeq 2500. Molecular barcoding was employed in the preparation of TCR libraries, with unique molecular identifiers being used to normalize TCRbeta repertoire quantification. TCRdb ran its own pipeline on the public reads, namely fastp trimming at Q25 and MiXCR clone calling, and kept in-frame beta chains. CDR3 protein duplicates are merged, each entry listing the most common genes and DNA. This sample gives 250,000 to 300,000 distinct CDR3 sequences in total; 9.5% to 13% of them show up just once. Less than 8% of the sample rests with the top ten.

On the study overall, not on this receptor specifically: The apparently early alphabetaT-cell count recovery about two months after transplant was reportedly dependent on only several hundred rapidly expanded clones derived from non-depleted graft cells. Over subsequent months, a decline in hyperexpanded clone frequencies was noted, and after one year, T-cell counts and TCRbeta diversity were mostly ascribed to newly produced T cells. The high TCRbeta diversity at day 60 in some patients was ascribed to recipient T cells and intrathymic progenitors that had survived conditioning.

This TCR came from a boy in the first two years of life with acute myeloid leukemia, due to receive a stem cell transplant. The sequencing used PBMCs, collected before TCRalphabeta/CD19-depleted stem cell transplant. The V and J segments used are TRBV9 and TRBJ2-5; TRBD2 agrees with 7 junctional bases. The DNA sequence is as follows: TGTGCCAGCAGCGTAGGGCTAGCGGATCAAGAGACCCAGTACTTC. It specifies CASSVGLADQETQYF.